One T cell receptor (beta chain) is described in this entry. Its specificity is unknown. Germline-derived CDR1 and CDR2 are SGHRS and YFSETQ. There are 16 residues in the CDR3. Trimming at V came to 5 bases and at J to 0 bases, leaving 4 bases not matched to a gene. This entry belongs to a study of human T cells and chemical hapten exposure. For the study at large: Skin of the upper inner arm, roughly 2 cm by roughly 2 cm, received 2% DPC for sensitization. Study results and caveats: Controls had significantly fewer large CDR3 similarity clusters than were formed by expanded TCRs.

The time point here: patch test 1, 2 weeks after DPC sensitization. Stated treatment: therapeutic diphenylcyclopropenone sensitization with weekly scalp DPC. Library preparation tagged each individual cDNA molecule with a unique molecular identifier. A single record per CDR3 protein comes from TCRdb applying MiXCR to the RACE reads. Seen here are 300,000 to 350,000 distinct CDR3 sequences, around 7% observed once, and the top ten hold 7.5% to 8.5%. The sequenced sample was whole blood, obtained in connection with sensitization to the hapten diphenylcyclopropenone (DPC). This clonotype was obtained from a woman younger than 35 with alopecia areata. Some clones in this sample may be carry-over from other donors' samples. The genes are TRBV5-1 and TRBJ1-6, with 8 bases identical to TRBD1. CDR3 sequence reads: CASRTTGGSYNSPLHF. The CDR3 DNA reads TGCGCCAGCAGAACCACAGGGGGCTCCTATAATTCACCCCTCCACTTT.